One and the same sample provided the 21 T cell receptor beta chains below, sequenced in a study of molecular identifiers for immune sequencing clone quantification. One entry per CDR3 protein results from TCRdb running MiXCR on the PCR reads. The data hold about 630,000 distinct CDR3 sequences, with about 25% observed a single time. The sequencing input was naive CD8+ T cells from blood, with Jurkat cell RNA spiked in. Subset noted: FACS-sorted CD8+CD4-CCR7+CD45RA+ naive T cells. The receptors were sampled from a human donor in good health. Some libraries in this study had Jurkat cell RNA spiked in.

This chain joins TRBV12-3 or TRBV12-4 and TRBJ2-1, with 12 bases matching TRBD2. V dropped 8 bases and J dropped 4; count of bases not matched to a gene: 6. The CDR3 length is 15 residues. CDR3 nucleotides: TGTGCCAGCCTTCCCGGGACTAGCGGGTACAATGAGCAGTTCTTC. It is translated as CASLPGTSGYNEQFF.

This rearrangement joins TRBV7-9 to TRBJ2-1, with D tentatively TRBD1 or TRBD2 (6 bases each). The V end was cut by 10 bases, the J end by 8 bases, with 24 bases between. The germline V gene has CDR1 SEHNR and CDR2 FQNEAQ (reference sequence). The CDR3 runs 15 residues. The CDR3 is CATGGHTIHQDEQFF. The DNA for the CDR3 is TGTGCCACCGGGGGCCACACCATCCACCAGGATGAGCAGTTCTTC.

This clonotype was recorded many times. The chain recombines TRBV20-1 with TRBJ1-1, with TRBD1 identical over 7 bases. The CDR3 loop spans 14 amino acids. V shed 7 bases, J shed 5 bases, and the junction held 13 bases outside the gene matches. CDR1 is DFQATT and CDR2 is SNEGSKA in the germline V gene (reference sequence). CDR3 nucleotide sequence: TGCAGTGTTCTGACAGGGCGGGACGGAACTGAAGCTTTCTTT. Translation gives CSVLTGRDGTEAFF.

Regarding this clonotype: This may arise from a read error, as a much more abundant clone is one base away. CDR3 in DNA: TGTACCAGCAGGCCCGGGGGGGGAGCTGAAGCTTTCTTT. This translates into CTSRPGGGAEAFF. The V gene is TRBV12-3 or TRBV12-4, the J gene TRBJ1-1, with D perhaps matching TRBD1 (5 bases). The CDR3 covers 13 residues.

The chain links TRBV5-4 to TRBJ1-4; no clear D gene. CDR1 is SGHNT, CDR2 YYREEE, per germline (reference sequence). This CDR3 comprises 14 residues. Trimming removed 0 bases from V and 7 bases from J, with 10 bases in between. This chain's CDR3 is CASSLEGIGEKLFF. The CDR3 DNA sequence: TGTGCCAGCAGCTTGGAGGGTATCGGTGAAAAACTGTTTTTT.

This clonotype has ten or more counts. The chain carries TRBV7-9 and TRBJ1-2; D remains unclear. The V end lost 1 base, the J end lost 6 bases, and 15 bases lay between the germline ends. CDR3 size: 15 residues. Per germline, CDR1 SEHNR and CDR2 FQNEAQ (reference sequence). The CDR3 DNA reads TGTGCCAGCAGCTTAGTGCGGGCGCGGCTCGATGGCTACACCTTC. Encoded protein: CASSLVRARLDGYTF.

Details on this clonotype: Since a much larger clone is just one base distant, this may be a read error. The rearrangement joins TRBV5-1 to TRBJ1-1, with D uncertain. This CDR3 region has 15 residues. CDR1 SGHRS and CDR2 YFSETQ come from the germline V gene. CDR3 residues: CASGLAFLGNTEAFF. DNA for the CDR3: TGCGCCAGCGGCTTGGCCTTTTTGGGCAACACTGAAGCTTTCTTT. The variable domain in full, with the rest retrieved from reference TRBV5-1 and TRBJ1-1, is KAGVTQTPRYLIKTRGQQVTLSCSPISGHRSVSWYQQTPGQGLQFLFEYFSETQRNKGNFPGRFSGRQFSNSRSEMNVSTLELGDSALYLCASGLAFLGNTEAFFGQGTRLTVV.

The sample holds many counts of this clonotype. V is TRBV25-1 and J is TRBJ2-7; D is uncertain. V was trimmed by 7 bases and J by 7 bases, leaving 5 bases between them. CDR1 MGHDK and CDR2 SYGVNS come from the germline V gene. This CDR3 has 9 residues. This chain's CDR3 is CASMWEQYF. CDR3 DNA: TGTGCCAGCATGTGGGAGCAGTACTTC.

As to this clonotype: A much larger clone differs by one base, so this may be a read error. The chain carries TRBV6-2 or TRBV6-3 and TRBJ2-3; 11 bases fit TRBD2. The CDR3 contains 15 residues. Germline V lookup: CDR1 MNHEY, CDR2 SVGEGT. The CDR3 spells CASRRTSGYTDTQSF. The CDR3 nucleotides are TGTGCCAGCAGGAGGACTAGCGGGTACACAGATACGCAGTCTTTT.

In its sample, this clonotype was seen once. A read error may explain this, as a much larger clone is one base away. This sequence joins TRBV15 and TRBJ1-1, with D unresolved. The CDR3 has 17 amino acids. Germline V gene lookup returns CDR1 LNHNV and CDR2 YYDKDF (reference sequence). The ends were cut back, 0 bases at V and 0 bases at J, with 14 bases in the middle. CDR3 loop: CATSRDPLPPVNTEAFF. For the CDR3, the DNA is TGTGCCACCAGCAGAGATCCCCTTCCCCCCGTGAACACTGAAGCTTTCTTT.

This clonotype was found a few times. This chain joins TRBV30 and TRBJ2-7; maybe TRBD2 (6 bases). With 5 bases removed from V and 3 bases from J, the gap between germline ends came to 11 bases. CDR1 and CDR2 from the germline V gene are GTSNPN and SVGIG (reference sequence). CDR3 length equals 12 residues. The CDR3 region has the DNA TGTGCCTGGGGACCCGGGGGCTACGAGCAGTACTTC. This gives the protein CAWGPGGYEQYF.

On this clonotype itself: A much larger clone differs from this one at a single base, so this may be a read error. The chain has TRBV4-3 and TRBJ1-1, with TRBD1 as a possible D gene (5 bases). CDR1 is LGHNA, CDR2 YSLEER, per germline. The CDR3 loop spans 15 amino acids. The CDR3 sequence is CASSQDWQGSTVAFF. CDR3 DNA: TGCGCCAGCAGCCAAGATTGGCAGGGATCCACTGTAGCTTTCTTT.

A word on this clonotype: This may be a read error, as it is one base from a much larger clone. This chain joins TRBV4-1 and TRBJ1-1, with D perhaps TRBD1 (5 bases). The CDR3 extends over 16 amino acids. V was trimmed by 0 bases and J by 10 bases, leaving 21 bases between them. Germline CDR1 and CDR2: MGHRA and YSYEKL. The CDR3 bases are TGCGCCAGCAGCCAAGACGTAGGGACTCTCCGGCCTGTAGCTTTCTTT. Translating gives CASSQDVGTLRPVAFF.

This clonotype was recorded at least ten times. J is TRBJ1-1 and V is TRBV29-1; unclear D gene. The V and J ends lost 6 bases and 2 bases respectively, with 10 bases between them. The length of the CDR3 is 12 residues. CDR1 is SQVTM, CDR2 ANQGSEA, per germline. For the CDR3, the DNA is TGCAGCGTGGGTATGCCAAACACTGAAGCTTTCTTT. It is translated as CSVGMPNTEAFF.

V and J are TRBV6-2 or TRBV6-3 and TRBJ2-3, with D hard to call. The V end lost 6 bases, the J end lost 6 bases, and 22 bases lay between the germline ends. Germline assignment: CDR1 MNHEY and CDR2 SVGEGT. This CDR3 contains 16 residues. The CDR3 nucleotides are TGTGCCAGCAGCCCTACTACCCGGGCCGGAGAGGATACGCAGTATTTT. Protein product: CASSPTTRAGEDTQYF.

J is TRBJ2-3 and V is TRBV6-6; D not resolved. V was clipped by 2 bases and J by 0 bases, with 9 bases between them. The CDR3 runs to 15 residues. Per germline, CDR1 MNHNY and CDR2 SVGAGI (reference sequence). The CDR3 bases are TGTGCCAGCAGTTACGGTGTACCTAGCACAGATACGCAGTATTTT. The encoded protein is CASSYGVPSTDTQYF.

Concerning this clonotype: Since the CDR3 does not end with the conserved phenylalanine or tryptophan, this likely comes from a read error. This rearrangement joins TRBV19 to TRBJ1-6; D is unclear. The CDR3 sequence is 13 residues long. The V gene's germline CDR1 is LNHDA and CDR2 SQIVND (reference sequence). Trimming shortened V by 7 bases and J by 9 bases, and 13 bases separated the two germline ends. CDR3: CASTLGVGSPLHL. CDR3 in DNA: TGTGCCAGTACGCTCGGCGTTGGTTCACCCCTCCACCTT.

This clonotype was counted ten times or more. DNA for the CDR3: TGCGCCAGCAGCCAAGATTGGACATTCGATGATCAGCCCCAGCATTTT. Its protein product is CASSQDWTFDDQPQHF. V and J are TRBV4-3 and TRBJ1-5; D might be TRBD1 (5 bases). With 0 bases removed from V and 5 bases from J, the gap between germline ends came to 14 bases. Germline V gene sequence: CDR1 LGHNA, CDR2 YSLEER. CDR3 length: 16 amino acids.

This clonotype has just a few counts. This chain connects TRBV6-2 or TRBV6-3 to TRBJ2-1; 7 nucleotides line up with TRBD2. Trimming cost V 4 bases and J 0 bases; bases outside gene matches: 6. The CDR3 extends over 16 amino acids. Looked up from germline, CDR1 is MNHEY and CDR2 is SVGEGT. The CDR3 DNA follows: TGTGCCAGCAGTTCACTAGCGCCAAGCTCCTACAATGAGCAGTTCTTC. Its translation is CASSSLAPSSYNEQFF.

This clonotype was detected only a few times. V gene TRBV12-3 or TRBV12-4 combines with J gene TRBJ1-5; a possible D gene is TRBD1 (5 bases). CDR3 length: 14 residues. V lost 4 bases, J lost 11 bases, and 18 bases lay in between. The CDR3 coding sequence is TGTGCCAGCAGTTCCTCGGGACCAACGCAGGCCCAGCATTTT. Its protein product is CASSSSGPTQAQHF.

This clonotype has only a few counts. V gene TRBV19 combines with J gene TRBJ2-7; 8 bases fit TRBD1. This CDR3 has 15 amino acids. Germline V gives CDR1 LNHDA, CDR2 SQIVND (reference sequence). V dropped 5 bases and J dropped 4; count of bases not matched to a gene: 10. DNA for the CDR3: TGTGCCAGTAGTCATTCGGGGGACAGGTGGTACGAGCAGTACTTC. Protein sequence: CASSHSGDRWYEQYF. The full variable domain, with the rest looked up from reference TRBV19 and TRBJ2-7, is DGGITQSPKYLFRKEGQNVTLSCEQNLNHDAMYWYRQDPGQGLRLIYYSQIVNDFQKGDIAEGYSVSREKKESFPLTVTSAQKNPTAFYLCASSHSGDRWYEQYFGPGTRLTVT.